These T cell receptor beta chains were read from a single sample in a study of T cells in Graves' hyperthyroidism and ophthalmopathy. TCRdb reprocessed the multiplex PCR reads via MiXCR and lists one record per CDR3 protein. The sample records about 600,000 distinct CDR3 sequences, 13% to 15% being singletons. Source material: blood. These receptor sequences come from a woman in her late teens or twenties with Graves' ophthalmopathy. The CDR3 runs from the conserved cysteine through the conserved F or W. A D gene is named only where the DNA matches it firmly. Size tells how often a clone was seen (once, few, many) or the class of an expanded clone, and some rows leave it out.

V: TRBV28; D: TRBD1; size: many; J: TRBJ1-2; CDR3: CASSTPQGASEDGYTF; DNA: TGTGCCAGCAGTACGCCCCAGGGGGCTTCGGAGGATGGCTACACCTTC
V: TRBV20-1; D: TRBD2; size: few; J: TRBJ2-4; CDR3: CSTRDRAGRAKNIQYF; DNA: TGCAGTACTAGAGATCGAGCGGGACGAGCCAAAAACATTCAGTACTTC
V: TRBV20-1; D: -; size: many; J: TRBJ1-1; CDR3: CSASVRDTEAFF; DNA: TGCAGTGCTAGTGTCAGGGATACTGAAGCTTTCTTT
V: TRBV12-3/TRBV12-4; D: -; size: -; J: TRBJ2-3; CDR3: CASREYLRGLEHRDTQYF; DNA: TGTGCCAGCAGGGAATATCTTCGAGGTCTAGAACACAGAGATACGCAGTATTTT
V: TRBV24-1; D: -; size: -; J: TRBJ2-7; CDR3: CATSDPTQSYEQYF; DNA: TGTGCCACCAGTGATCCCACACAGAGCTACGAGCAGTACTTC
V: TRBV12-5; D: TRBD1; size: many; J: TRBJ2-3; CDR3: CASGGDRVTDTQYF; DNA: TGTGCTAGTGGTGGGGACAGGGTGACAGATACGCAGTATTTT
V: TRBV20-1; D: -; size: many; J: TRBJ2-1; CDR3: CSASRPPGYNEQFF; DNA: TGCAGTGCTTCAAGACCGCCCGGCTACAATGAGCAGTTCTTC
V: TRBV20-1; D: TRBD1; size: many; J: TRBJ1-5; CDR3: CSAGDRVNQPQHF; DNA: TGCAGTGCTGGGGACAGGGTCAATCAGCCCCAGCATTTT
V: TRBV11-1; D: -; size: many; J: TRBJ1-4; CDR3: CASSVDIATNEKLFF; DNA: TGTGCCAGCAGCGTGGACATCGCAACTAATGAAAAACTGTTTTTT
V: TRBV11-2; D: -; size: many; J: TRBJ2-1; CDR3: CASSRSGPWNEQFF; DNA: TGTGCCAGCAGCCGTTCCGGGCCCTGGAATGAGCAGTTCTTC
V: TRBV3-1; D: -; size: many; J: TRBJ1-1; CDR3: CASSPSGGGVPKVTEAFF; DNA: TGTGCCAGCAGCCCCTCGGGGGGCGGGGTACCAAAGGTTACTGAAGCTTTCTTT
V: TRBV2; D: TRBD2; size: -; J: TRBJ2-3; CDR3: CASTRLAGPTDTQYF; DNA: TGTGCCAGCACTCGACTAGCGGGCCCCACAGATACGCAGTATTTT
V: TRBV5-1; D: -; size: many; J: TRBJ1-1; CDR3: CASSSGQPRNTEAFF; DNA: TGCGCCAGCAGCTCGGGACAACCAAGGAACACTGAAGCTTTCTTT
V: TRBV7-9; D: TRBD1; size: few; J: TRBJ1-5; CDR3: CASSLKVPWQGAQNQPQHF; DNA: TGTGCCAGCAGCTTAAAGGTGCCCTGGCAGGGGGCTCAAAATCAGCCCCAGCATTTT
V: TRBV18; D: -; size: many; J: TRBJ2-5; CDR3: CASSPNGETQYF; DNA: TGTGCCAGCTCACCAAACGGGGAGACCCAGTACTTC
V: TRBV20-1; D: TRBD1; size: -; J: TRBJ1-4; CDR3: CSARVQGQDEKLFF; DNA: TGCAGTGCTAGAGTACAGGGGCAGGATGAAAAACTGTTTTTT
V: TRBV14; D: -; size: few; J: TRBJ1-1; CDR3: CASSQDRLGNPNTEAFF; DNA: TGTGCCAGCAGCCAAGATAGGTTAGGCAACCCGAACACTGAAGCTTTCTTT
V: TRBV27; D: -; size: many; J: TRBJ2-7; CDR3: CASSPTGGQKSSYEQYF; DNA: TGTGCCAGCAGTCCAACCGGGGGACAGAAGAGCTCCTACGAGCAGTACTTC
V: TRBV28; D: TRBD2; size: -; J: TRBJ2-7; CDR3: CASSSPLSGRAEQYF; DNA: TGTGCCAGCAGTTCCCCCCTGAGCGGGAGGGCAGAGCAGTACTTC
V: TRBV2; D: TRBD2; size: once; J: TRBJ2-7; CDR3: CASTGTSGSGSYEQYF; DNA: TGTGCCAGCACCGGGACTAGCGGGAGTGGGTCCTACGAGCAGTACTTC
V: TRBV4-1; D: TRBD2; size: few; J: TRBJ2-7; CDR3: CASSQDASGSVDEQYF; DNA: TGCGCCAGCAGCCAAGACGCTAGCGGGAGCGTCGACGAGCAGTACTTC
V: TRBV7-9; D: -; size: many; J: TRBJ2-7; CDR3: CASSPGVWEQYF; DNA: TGTGCCAGCAGCCCGGGGGTATGGGAGCAGTACTTC
V: TRBV7-2; D: -; size: many; J: TRBJ2-7; CDR3: CASSVNGGDWEQYF; DNA: TGTGCCAGCAGTGTAAATGGGGGAGATTGGGAGCAGTACTTC
V: TRBV6-5; D: -; size: -; J: TRBJ2-1; CDR3: CASSFGGNQNEQFF; DNA: TGTGCCAGCAGTTTTGGCGGGAATCAAAATGAGCAGTTCTTC
V: TRBV28; D: -; size: many; J: TRBJ2-7; CDR3: CASSSGSISPRVILNF; DNA: TGTGCCAGCAGTTCAGGTTCAATCTCACCCAGGGTAATCTTGAACTTC
V: TRBV20-1; D: TRBD2; size: many; J: TRBJ2-7; CDR3: CSATGLAGGWASYEQYF; DNA: TGCAGTGCTACTGGACTAGCGGGAGGGTGGGCCTCCTACGAGCAGTACTTC
V: TRBV28; D: TRBD2; size: many; J: TRBJ2-1; CDR3: CASSTGTRSYNEQFF; DNA: TGTGCCAGCAGTACTGGGACTAGAAGCTACAATGAGCAGTTCTTC
V: TRBV2; D: TRBD2; size: many; J: TRBJ2-1; CDR3: CASSGNGRTGNEQFF; DNA: TGTGCCAGCAGTGGCAACGGGAGGACGGGGAATGAGCAGTTCTTC
V: TRBV27; D: -; size: -; J: TRBJ2-1; CDR3: CASSLGGYNEQLF; DNA: TGTGCCAGCAGTTTAGGGGGATACAATGAGCAGCTCTTC
V: TRBV18; D: TRBD1; size: few; J: TRBJ1-1; CDR3: CASSPWTGVTTEAFF; DNA: TGTGCCAGCTCACCCTGGACAGGGGTGACGACTGAAGCTTTCTTT
V: TRBV27; D: -; size: -; J: TRBJ2-3; CDR3: CASSLWGDASDTQYF; DNA: TGTGCCAGCAGTTTATGGGGAGACGCCTCAGATACGCAGTATTTT
V: TRBV3-1; D: -; size: few; J: TRBJ1-5; CDR3: CASSQERWGISNQPQHF; DNA: TGTGCCAGCAGCCAAGAGAGGTGGGGGATAAGCAATCAGCCCCAGCATTTT
V: TRBV6-1; D: TRBD2; size: -; J: TRBJ2-1; CDR3: CASSRGSSIYNEQFF; DNA: TGTGCCAGCAGCCGCGGGAGCTCTATTTACAATGAGCAGTTCTTC
V: TRBV7-2; D: TRBD2; size: many; J: TRBJ2-1; CDR3: CASSPSSGNYNEQFF; DNA: TGTGCCAGCAGTCCATCTAGCGGTAATTACAATGAGCAGTTCTTC
V: TRBV25-1; D: TRBD2; size: many; J: TRBJ2-1; CDR3: CASSEPQPAGPDNEQFF; DNA: TGTGCCAGCAGTGAACCCCAACCAGCGGGACCGGACAATGAGCAGTTCTTC
V: TRBV28; D: -; size: few; J: TRBJ1-5; CDR3: CASSLVSLNQPQHF; DNA: TGTGCCAGCAGTTTGGTATCCCTTAATCAGCCCCAGCATTTT
V: TRBV3-1; D: TRBD1; size: many; J: TRBJ1-5; CDR3: CASSRQGLVGQPQHF; DNA: TGTGCCAGCAGCCGACAGGGGTTAGTCGGCCAGCCCCAGCATTTT
V: TRBV7-3; D: TRBD1; size: -; J: TRBJ1-2; CDR3: CASSQNPGQGNYGYTF; DNA: TGTGCCAGCAGCCAAAATCCCGGACAGGGTAACTATGGCTACACCTTC
V: TRBV7-2; D: TRBD1; size: -; J: TRBJ2-1; CDR3: CASSFLQGVYNEQFF; DNA: TGTGCCAGCAGCTTCTTGCAGGGGGTATACAATGAGCAGTTCTTC
V: TRBV19; D: TRBD1; size: few; J: TRBJ1-5; CDR3: CARDCRDRVKLGSQPQHF; DNA: TGTGCCAGGGATTGCCGGGACAGGGTTAAATTAGGCAGCCAGCCCCAGCATTTT
V: TRBV3-1; D: TRBD1; size: many; J: TRBJ1-5; CDR3: CASSQDWTGGGNQPQHF; DNA: TGTGCCAGCAGCCAAGATTGGACAGGGGGCGGCAATCAGCCCCAGCATTTT
V: TRBV6-5; D: TRBD2; size: -; J: TRBJ2-3; CDR3: CASSFIGLAGAQYF; DNA: TGTGCCAGCAGTTTTATCGGACTAGCGGGAGCGCAGTATTTT
V: TRBV7-9; D: TRBD1; size: many; J: TRBJ1-5; CDR3: CASSLFTGGAGNQPQHF; DNA: TGTGCCAGCAGCTTATTCACAGGGGGCGCGGGCAATCAGCCCCAGCATTTT
V: TRBV6-1; D: TRBD1; size: -; J: TRBJ1-4; CDR3: CASSEAAGTGDEKLFF; DNA: TGTGCCAGCAGTGAAGCGGCCGGGACAGGGGATGAAAAACTGTTTTTT
V: TRBV12-3/TRBV12-4; D: -; size: once; J: TRBJ2-7; CDR3: CASSPWVYEQYF; DNA: TGTGCCAGCAGCCCCTGGGTGTACGAGCAGTACTTC
V: TRBV7-8; D: -; size: -; J: TRBJ2-7; CDR3: CASSLGGRRASYEQYF; DNA: TGTGCCAGCAGCTTAGGAGGCCGGAGGGCGTCCTACGAGCAGTACTTC
V: TRBV2; D: TRBD2; size: -; J: TRBJ2-2; CDR3: CASSYTSGRAFAGELFF; DNA: TGTGCCAGCAGTTACACTAGCGGGAGGGCCTTCGCCGGGGAGCTGTTTTTT